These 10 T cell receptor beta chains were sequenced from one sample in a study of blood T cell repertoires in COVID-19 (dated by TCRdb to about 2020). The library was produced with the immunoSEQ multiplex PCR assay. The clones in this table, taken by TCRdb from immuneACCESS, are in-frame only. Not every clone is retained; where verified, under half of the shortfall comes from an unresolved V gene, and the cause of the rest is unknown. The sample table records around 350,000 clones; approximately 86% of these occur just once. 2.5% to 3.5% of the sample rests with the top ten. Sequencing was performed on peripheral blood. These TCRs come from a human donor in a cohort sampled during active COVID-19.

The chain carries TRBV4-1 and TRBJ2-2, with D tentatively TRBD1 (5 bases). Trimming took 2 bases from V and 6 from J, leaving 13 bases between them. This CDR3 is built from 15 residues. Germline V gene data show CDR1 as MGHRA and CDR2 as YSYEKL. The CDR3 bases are TGCGCCAGCAGCCAACCAGCCAAGGGGCCCGGGGAGCTGTTTTTT. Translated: CASSQPAKGPGELFF.

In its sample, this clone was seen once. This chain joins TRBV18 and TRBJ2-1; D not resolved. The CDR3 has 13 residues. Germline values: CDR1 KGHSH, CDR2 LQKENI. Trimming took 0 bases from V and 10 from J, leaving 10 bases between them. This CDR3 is CASSPPWAEEQFF. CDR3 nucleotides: TGTGCCAGCTCACCACCCTGGGCAGAAGAGCAGTTCTTC.

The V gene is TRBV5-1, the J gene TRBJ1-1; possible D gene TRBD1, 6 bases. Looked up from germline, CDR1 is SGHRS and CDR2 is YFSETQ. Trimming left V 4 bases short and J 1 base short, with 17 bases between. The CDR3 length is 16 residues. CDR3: CASSVAAGDSNTEAFF. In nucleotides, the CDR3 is TGCGCCAGCAGCGTAGCCGCAGGGGATTCGAACACTGAAGCTTTCTTT.

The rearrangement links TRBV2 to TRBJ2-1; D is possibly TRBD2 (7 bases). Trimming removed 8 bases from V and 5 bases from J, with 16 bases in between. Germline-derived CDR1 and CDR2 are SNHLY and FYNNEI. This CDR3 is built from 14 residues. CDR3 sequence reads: CASAEGGENNEQFF. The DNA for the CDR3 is TGTGCCAGCGCCGAGGGGGGGGAAAACAATGAGCAGTTCTTC. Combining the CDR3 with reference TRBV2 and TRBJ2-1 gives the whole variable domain EPEVTQTPSHQVTQMGQEVILRCVPISNHLYFYWYRQILGQKVEFLVSFYNNEISEKSEIFDDQFSVERPDGSNFTLKIRSTKLEDSAMYFCASAEGGENNEQFFGPGTRLTVL.

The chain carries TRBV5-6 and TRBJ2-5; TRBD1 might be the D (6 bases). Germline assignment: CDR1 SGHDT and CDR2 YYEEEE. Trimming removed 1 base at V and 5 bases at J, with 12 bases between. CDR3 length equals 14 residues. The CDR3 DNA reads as TGTGCCAGCAGCTTGAAGGGGGTAGACGAGACCCAGTACTTC. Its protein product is CASSLKGVDETQYF.

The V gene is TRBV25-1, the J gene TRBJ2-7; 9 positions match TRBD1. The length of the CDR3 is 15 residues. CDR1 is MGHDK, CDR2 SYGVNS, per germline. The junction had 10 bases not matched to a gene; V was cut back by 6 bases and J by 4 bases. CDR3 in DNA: TGTGCCAGCAGATTTCGGGACAGGGTTGGGTACGAGCAGTACTTC. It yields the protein CASRFRDRVGYEQYF.

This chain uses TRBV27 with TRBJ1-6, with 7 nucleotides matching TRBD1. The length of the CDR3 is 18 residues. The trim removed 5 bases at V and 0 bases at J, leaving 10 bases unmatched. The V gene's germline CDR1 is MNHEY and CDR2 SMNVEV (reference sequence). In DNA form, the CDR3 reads TGTGCCAGCAGTAAAACCGGGACAGAGAGCTCCTATAATTCACCCCTCCACTTT. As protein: CASSKTGTESSYNSPLHF.

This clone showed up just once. The chain's CDR3 is CASSDFPQYTF. As DNA, the CDR3 is TGTGCCAGCAGTGATTTTCCACAATACACCTTC. This chain links TRBV2 with TRBJ1-2; unclear D gene. Germline lookup yields CDR1 SNHLY and CDR2 FYNNEI. The CDR3 totals 11 residues. Deletions cut 3 bases from V and 11 bases from J, with 10 bases between.

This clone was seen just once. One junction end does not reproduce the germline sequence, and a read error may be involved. The CDR3 DNA reads as TGTGCCAGCAGCCGTACCGCAGGGGGCCCACCACTATTC. This sequence encodes CASSRTAGGPPLF. This chain links TRBV6-5 with TRBJ2-7, with TRBD1 identical over 8 bases. The CDR3 contains 13 residues. CDR1 is MNHEY and CDR2 is SVGAGI in the germline V gene.

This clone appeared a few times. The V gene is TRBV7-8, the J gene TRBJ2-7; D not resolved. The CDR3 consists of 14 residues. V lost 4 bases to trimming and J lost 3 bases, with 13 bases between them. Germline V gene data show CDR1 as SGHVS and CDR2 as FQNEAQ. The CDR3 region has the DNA TGTGCCAGCAGCTCCTACAGAGCCTACTACGAGCAGTACTTC. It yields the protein CASSSYRAYYEQYF.